The clone carrying this TCR beta chain was seen more than once but under ten times. TCRdb ran MiXCR on the RT-PCR reads and lists one entry per CDR3 protein. In the table there are under 800,000 distinct CDR3 sequences, about 14% of which are singletons. CDR1 is SGHRS and CDR2 is YFSETQ in the germline V gene. V lost 4 bases and J 2 bases, leaving 6 bases between the germline ends. The CDR3 runs 12 residues. This specimen comes from a study of response to subunit inactivated influenza vaccine. This chain connects TRBV5-1 to TRBJ1-2; D call uncertain. This specimen consisted of PBMCs from blood, obtained about 14 days before vaccination. The sequence derives from a man aged 50 to 60 who received an inactivated influenza vaccine. This CDR3 is CASSGENYGYTF. The CDR3 coding sequence is TGCGCCAGCAGCGGGGAGAACTATGGCTACACCTTC.